These 25 T cell receptor beta chains share one sample of origin, sequenced in a study of T cells after yellow fever vaccination. TCRdb re-called the 5' RACE reads through MiXCR, storing one row per CDR3 protein. The sample records around 500,000 distinct CDR3 sequences, 20% to 25% being singletons. The source material was PBMCs, sampled 21 days after the first yellow fever vaccination. Receptors were obtained from a man aged 18 to 30 who received the YFV17D yellow fever vaccine.

The rearrangement links TRBV6-2 or TRBV6-3 to TRBJ1-5; D is possibly TRBD1 (5 bases). Germline CDR1 MNHEY, CDR2 SVGEGT. V lost 0 bases and J 1 base, leaving 10 bases between the germline ends. CDR3 size: 16 residues. This CDR3 is CASSYSEGPSNQPQHF. The CDR3 DNA follows: TGTGCCAGCAGTTACTCGGAGGGGCCAAGCAATCAGCCCCAGCATTTT.

This clonotype was counted between two and nine times. The genes are TRBV7-6 and TRBJ2-2; D remains unclear. Germline CDR1 SGHVS, CDR2 FNYEAQ. The germline V and J ends were trimmed by 5 bases and 7 bases, with 14 bases remaining between them. This CDR3 is built from 14 residues. In DNA, the CDR3 is TGTGCCAGCAGCCTCCTGACACCCCGCGGGGAGCTGTTTTTT. Its translation: CASSLLTPRGELFF.

The chain recombines TRBV6-2 or TRBV6-3 with TRBJ2-1; 12 bases match TRBD2. Germline V CDR1 and CDR2: MNHEY, SVGEGT. The CDR3 length is 16 residues. The V and J ends lost 6 bases and 3 bases, in that order; junction bases with no gene match: 6. In nucleotides, the CDR3 is TGTGCCAGCAGCGAGAGACTAGCGGGGGACTACAATGAGCAGTTCTTC. Its translation is CASSERLAGDYNEQFF.

This clonotype has just a few counts. This rearrangement joins TRBV20-1 to TRBJ2-5, with 8 bases identical to TRBD2. V lost 4 bases, J lost 4 bases, and 5 bases stayed unmatched. Germline CDR1 is DFQATT and CDR2 is SNEGSKA (reference sequence). The CDR3 has 13 residues. DNA for the CDR3: TGCAGTGCTATGACTAGCGCCCCAGAGACCCAGTACTTC. Its protein product is CSAMTSAPETQYF.

The chain joins TRBV10-3 to TRBJ2-5; 13 bases agree with TRBD2. This CDR3 has 15 amino acids. The V segment lost 8 bases and the J segment 2 bases; nucleotides outside the gene matches: 5. The germline CDR1 and CDR2 sequences are ENHRY and SYGVKD. The CDR3 sequence: CAIDTSGRGQETQYF. CDR3 nucleotide sequence: TGTGCCATCGACACTAGCGGGAGGGGACAAGAGACCCAGTACTTC.

This chain joins TRBV29-1 and TRBJ1-2; D is ambiguous. The CDR3 runs 11 residues. V gave up 5 bases and J gave up 5 bases, with 9 bases separating them. CDR1 and CDR2 (germline): SQVTM, ANQGSEA. The CDR3 nucleotides read TGCAGCGTTTACCGTGGGTATGGCTACACCTTC. It encodes CSVYRGYGYTF.

This clonotype turned up a few times. This sequence joins TRBV18 and TRBJ2-2; no clear D. V lost 0 bases and J 3 bases, leaving 11 bases between the germline ends. Germline-derived CDR1 and CDR2 are KGHSH and LQKENI. CDR3 length: 16 amino acids. CDR3 sequence (DNA): TGTGCCAGCTCACCACCGGGGTGGGATCACACCGGGGAGCTGTTTTTT. It translates to CASSPPGWDHTGELFF.

Many counts were recorded for this clonotype. The chain uses TRBV12-3 or TRBV12-4 and TRBJ2-2; TRBD1 matches 7 bases. CDR3 length equals 15 residues. J was trimmed by 0 bases and V by 2 bases; bases with no gene match: 0. The CDR3 coding sequence is TGTGCCAGCAGTTTAACAGGGGCGAACACCGGGGAGCTGTTTTTT. Amino acid sequence: CASSLTGANTGELFF.

A few counts support this clonotype. The chain carries TRBV15 and TRBJ1-1; the D is unclear. V lost 4 bases to trimming and J lost 0 bases, with 6 bases between them. CDR1 is LNHNV, CDR2 YYDKDF, per germline (reference sequence). The CDR3 is 13 residues long. As DNA, the CDR3 is TGTGCCACCAGCACGGTTCTGAACACTGAAGCTTTCTTT. It yields the protein CATSTVLNTEAFF.

This clonotype was picked up a small number of times. The chain couples TRBV12-3 or TRBV12-4 to TRBJ1-1; 7 nucleotides match TRBD1. CDR3 size: 14 residues. V was pared by 3 bases and J by 6 bases, with 7 bases of the junction left unmatched. The CDR3 here is CASSFRQGTPEAFF. CDR3 nucleotide sequence: TGTGCCAGCAGTTTTCGACAGGGAACCCCTGAAGCTTTCTTT.

The gene calls are TRBV4-2 and TRBJ2-3; TRBD2 agrees at 8 bases. The CDR3 spans 18 residues. The V and J ends lost 2 bases and 2 bases, in that order; junction bases with no gene match: 12. CDR1 is LGHNA and CDR2 is YNFKEQ in the germline V gene. CDR3 residues: CASSQPYHRGGYTDTQYF. The CDR3 region has the DNA TGTGCCAGCAGCCAACCCTACCATCGGGGGGGTTACACAGATACGCAGTATTTT.

The chain employs TRBV6-1 and TRBJ1-5, with a weak D call TRBD1 (5 bases). The V gene's germline CDR1 is MNHNS and CDR2 SASEGT. The CDR3 spans 16 residues. V lost 3 bases to trimming and J lost 5 bases, with 17 bases between them. The CDR3 loop is CASSERQGKEDQPQHF. The DNA of the CDR3 is TGTGCCAGCAGTGAGCGTCAGGGAAAAGAGGATCAGCCCCAGCATTTT.

The chain employs TRBV29-1 and TRBJ2-4; D gene unclear. The CDR3 extends over 11 amino acids. V dropped 3 bases and J dropped 5 bases, with 5 bases sitting between them. Germline V gene sequence: CDR1 SQVTM, CDR2 ANQGSEA. The CDR3 sequence is CSVDEQNIQYF. CDR3 DNA sequence: TGCAGCGTTGATGAGCAAAACATTCAGTACTTC. Based on the CDR3 plus reference TRBV29-1 and TRBJ2-4, the full variable domain is SAVISQKPSRDICQRGTSLTIQCQVDSQVTMMFWYRQQPGQSLTLIATANQGSEATYESGFVIDKFPISRPNLTFSTLTVSNMSPEDSSIYLCSVDEQNIQYFGAGTRLSVL.

This clonotype has just a few counts. The rearrangement joins TRBV9 to TRBJ2-3; possible D gene TRBD2, 6 bases. V lost 0 bases to trimming and J lost 6 bases, with 11 bases between them. CDR3 size: 14 residues. Germline-derived CDR1 and CDR2 are SGDLS and YYNGEE. The CDR3 reads CASSVELATDTQYF. In DNA form, the CDR3 reads TGTGCCAGCAGCGTAGAACTAGCAACGGATACGCAGTATTTT.

This clonotype has at least ten counts. The J gene is TRBJ2-2, the V gene TRBV9; the D gene is possibly TRBD1 (6 bases). Germline assignment: CDR1 SGDLS and CDR2 YYNGEE. The CDR3 is 15 residues long. V was cut by 0 bases and J by 1 base, with 7 bases left in between. CDR3 amino acids: CASSVGGQNTGELFF. For the CDR3, the DNA is TGTGCCAGCAGCGTAGGGGGACAGAACACCGGGGAGCTGTTTTTT.

The chain employs TRBV7-9 and TRBJ2-1; 9 positions agree with TRBD1. The CDR3 loop spans 14 amino acids. The germline V gene has CDR1 SEHNR and CDR2 FQNEAQ (reference sequence). The V segment lost 0 bases and the J segment 9 bases; nucleotides outside the gene matches: 3. This chain's CDR3 is CASSLATGGVEQFF. The CDR3 DNA reads as TGTGCCAGCAGCTTAGCGACAGGGGGTGTTGAGCAGTTCTTC.

This clonotype turned up a few times. The rearrangement uses TRBV2 and TRBJ2-4; D gene unclear. Germline V gene sequence: CDR1 SNHLY, CDR2 FYNNEI. CDR3 length: 15 residues. Trimming took 1 base from V and 3 from J, leaving 10 bases between them. The CDR3: CASSEERASKNIQYF. The CDR3 DNA is TGTGCCAGCAGTGAAGAGCGAGCAAGCAAAAACATTCAGTACTTC.

V and J are TRBV29-1 and TRBJ2-7, with unresolved D. Per the germline V gene, CDR1 is SQVTM and CDR2 is ANQGSEA. The length of the CDR3 is 12 residues. Deletions cut 6 bases from V and 4 bases from J, with 13 bases between. The CDR3 DNA follows: TGCAGCGTAACACAGACCGCATACGAGCAGTACTTC. This translates into CSVTQTAYEQYF.

This clonotype was seen only a few times. The chain joins TRBV7-6 to TRBJ1-1, with a weak D call TRBD1 (5 bases). The CDR3 has 16 residues. Germline loops: CDR1 SGHVS, CDR2 FNYEAQ. The V end was cut by 3 bases, the J end by 4 bases, with 18 bases between. The DNA for the CDR3 is TGTGCCAGCAGCTTGGTGGGGAGGGGCACGGGCACTGAAGCTTTCTTT. It encodes CASSLVGRGTGTEAFF. Complete variable domain (other parts from reference TRBV7-6 and TRBJ1-1): GAGVSQSPRYKVTKRGQDVALRCDPISGHVSLYWYRQALGQGPEFLTYFNYEAQQDKSGLPNDRFSAERPEGSISTLTIQRTEQRDSAMYRCASSLVGRGTGTEAFFGQGTRLTVV.

The chain uses TRBV12-3 or TRBV12-4 and TRBJ1-2; 10 nucleotides match TRBD1. This CDR3 region has 15 residues. Unmatched junction bases numbered 4, after V lost 1 base and J lost 5 bases. In DNA form, the CDR3 reads TGTGCCAGCAGTTTAGGAGGACAGGGGGGGTATGGCTACACCTTC. It is translated as CASSLGGQGGYGYTF.

This clonotype was found many times. The CDR3, as DNA: TGCGCCAGCAGCCCTCCGGAGGGTAATTCACCCCTCCACTTT. This gives the protein CASSPPEGNSPLHF. The chain carries TRBV5-1 and TRBJ1-6; unclear D gene. Trimming left V 4 bases short and J 6 bases short, with 11 bases between. The CDR3 has 14 amino acids. The germline gives CDR1 SGHRS, CDR2 YFSETQ.

V gene TRBV6-5 combines with J gene TRBJ2-5; D not certain. The CDR3 contains 14 residues. Trimming left V 3 bases short and J 2 bases short, with 10 bases between. Germline V gives CDR1 MNHEY, CDR2 SVGAGI. The CDR3 DNA reads as TGTGCCAGCAGTTATCAGGCTCGGCAAGAGACCCAGTACTTC. Translation gives CASSYQARQETQYF.

This clonotype was seen more than once but under ten times. The chain links TRBV29-1 to TRBJ1-4, with D possibly matching TRBD1 (6 bases). The germline gives CDR1 SQVTM, CDR2 ANQGSEA. Trimming stripped 4 bases from V and 2 bases from J, with 11 bases between. This CDR3 is 14 amino acids long. The CDR3 reads CSVGTGATNEKLFF. CDR3 DNA: TGCAGCGTTGGGACGGGGGCCACTAATGAAAAACTGTTTTTT.

This chain joins TRBV29-1 and TRBJ1-1; no definite D call. Trimming took 3 bases from V and 0 from J, leaving 14 bases between them. Germline V gene lookup returns CDR1 SQVTM and CDR2 ANQGSEA. The CDR3 loop spans 15 amino acids. CDR3 sequence: CSVEGLSYMNTEAFF. CDR3 nucleotides: TGCAGCGTTGAGGGTCTGTCTTACATGAACACTGAAGCTTTCTTT.

The sample holds a few counts of this clonotype. The chain has TRBV18 and TRBJ2-2; a possible D gene is TRBD2 (6 bases). The CDR3 length is 15 residues. The germline CDR1 and CDR2 sequences are KGHSH and LQKENI. Trimming removed 6 bases at V and 6 bases at J, with 17 bases between. The CDR3 DNA reads as TGTGCCAGCTCGCCTCCCGGGGGTGACGCCGGGGAGCTGTTTTTT. Translation: CASSPPGGDAGELFF.